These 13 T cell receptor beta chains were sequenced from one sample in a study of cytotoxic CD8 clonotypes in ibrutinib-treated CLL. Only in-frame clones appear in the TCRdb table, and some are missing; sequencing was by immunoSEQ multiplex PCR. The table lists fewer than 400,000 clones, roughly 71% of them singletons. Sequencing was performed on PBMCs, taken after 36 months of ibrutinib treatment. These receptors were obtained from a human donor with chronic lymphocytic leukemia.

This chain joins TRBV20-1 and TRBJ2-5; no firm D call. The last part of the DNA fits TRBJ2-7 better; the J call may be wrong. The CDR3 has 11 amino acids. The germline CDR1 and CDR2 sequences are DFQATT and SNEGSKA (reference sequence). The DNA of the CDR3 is TGCAGTGCTAGAGTTTTGTACGAGCAGTACTTC. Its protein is CSARVLYEQYF.

The CDR3 sequence is CASSYFGGQETQYF. Here the CDR3 DNA reads TGTGCCAGCAGTTACTTCGGGGGGCAAGAGACCCAGTACTTC. The chain recombines TRBV6-6 with TRBJ2-5; 7 bases align to TRBD2. This CDR3 has 14 amino acids. Germline loops: CDR1 MNHNY, CDR2 SVGAGI (reference sequence). The V and J ends lost 1 base and 2 bases, in that order; junction bases with no gene match: 1.

CDR3: CASSPRGVSNEKLFF. As DNA, the CDR3 is TGTGCCAGCTCACCTCGAGGGGTGTCTAATGAAAAACTGTTTTTT. The chain carries TRBV18 and TRBJ1-4; tentatively, D is TRBD1 (5 bases). CDR3 length: 15 residues. Germline CDR1 KGHSH, CDR2 LQKENI. Trimming shortened V by 3 bases and J by 3 bases, and 11 bases separated the two germline ends. The complete variable domain, with remaining parts taken from reference TRBV18 and TRBJ1-4, reads NAGVMQNPRHLVRRRGQEARLRCSPMKGHSHVYWYRQLPEEGLKFMVYLQKENIIDESGMPKERFSAEFPKEGPSILRIQQVVRGDSAAYFCASSPRGVSNEKLFFGSGTQLSVL.

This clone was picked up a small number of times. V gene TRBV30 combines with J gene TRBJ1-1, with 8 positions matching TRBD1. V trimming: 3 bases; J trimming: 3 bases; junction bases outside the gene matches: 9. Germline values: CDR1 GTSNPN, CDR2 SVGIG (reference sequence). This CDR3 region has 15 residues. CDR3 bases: TGTGCCTGGAGGGGCAGGGGGCGCCTGGACACTGAAGCTTTCTTT. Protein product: CAWRGRGRLDTEAFF.

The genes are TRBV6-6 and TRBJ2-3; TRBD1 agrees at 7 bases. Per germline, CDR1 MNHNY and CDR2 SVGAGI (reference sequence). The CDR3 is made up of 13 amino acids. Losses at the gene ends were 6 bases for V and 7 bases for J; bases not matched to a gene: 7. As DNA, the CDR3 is TGTGCCAGCAGGAGGACAGGATACCATACGCAGTATTTT. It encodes CASRRTGYHTQYF.

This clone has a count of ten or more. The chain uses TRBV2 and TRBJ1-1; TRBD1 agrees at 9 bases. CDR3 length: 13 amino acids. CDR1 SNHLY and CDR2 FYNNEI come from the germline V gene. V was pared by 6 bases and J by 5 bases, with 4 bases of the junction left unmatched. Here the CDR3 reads CASRQGAWTEAFF. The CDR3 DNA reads TGTGCCAGCAGACAGGGGGCTTGGACTGAAGCTTTCTTT.

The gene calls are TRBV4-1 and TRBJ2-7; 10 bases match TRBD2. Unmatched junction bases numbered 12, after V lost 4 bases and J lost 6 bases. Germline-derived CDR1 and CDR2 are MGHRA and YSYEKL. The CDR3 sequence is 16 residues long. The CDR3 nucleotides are TGCGCCAGCAGCCTAATTAGCGGGGGGCCGCCTAGCGAGCAGTACTTC. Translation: CASSLISGGPPSEQYF.

In nucleotides, the CDR3 is TGTGCCAGCAGCCTGGGACTTCACACAGATACGCAGTATTTT. Residues: CASSLGLHTDTQYF. This rearrangement joins TRBV11-2 to TRBJ2-3, with D perhaps TRBD2 (6 bases). CDR3 length: 14 amino acids. V lost 5 bases and J lost 2, with 11 bases in between. Germline CDR1 and CDR2: SGHAT and FQNNGV.

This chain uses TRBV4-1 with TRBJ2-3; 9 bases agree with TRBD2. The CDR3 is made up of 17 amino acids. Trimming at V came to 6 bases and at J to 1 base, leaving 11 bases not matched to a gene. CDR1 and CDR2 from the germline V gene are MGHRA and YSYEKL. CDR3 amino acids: CASRTGRGGRGTDTQYF. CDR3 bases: TGCGCCAGCAGGACAGGGCGGGGGGGCCGAGGCACAGATACGCAGTATTTT.

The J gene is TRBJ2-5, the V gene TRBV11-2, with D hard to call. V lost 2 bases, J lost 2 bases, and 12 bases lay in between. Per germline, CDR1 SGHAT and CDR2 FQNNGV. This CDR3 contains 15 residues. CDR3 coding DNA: TGTGCCAGCAGCTTATTGGTGGGTTCACAAGAGACCCAGTACTTC. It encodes CASSLLVGSQETQYF.

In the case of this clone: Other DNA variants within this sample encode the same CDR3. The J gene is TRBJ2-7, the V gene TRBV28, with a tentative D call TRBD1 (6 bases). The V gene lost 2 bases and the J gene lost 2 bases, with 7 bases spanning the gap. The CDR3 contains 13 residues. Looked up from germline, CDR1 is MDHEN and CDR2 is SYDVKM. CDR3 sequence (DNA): TGTGCCAGCAGTTTAACAGGGACCTACGAGCAGTACTTC. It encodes CASSLTGTYEQYF. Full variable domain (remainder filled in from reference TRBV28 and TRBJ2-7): DVKVTQSSRYLVKRTGEKVFLECVQDMDHENMFWYRQDPGLGLRLIYFSYDVKMKEKGDIPEGYSVSREKKERFSLILESASTNQTSMYLCASSLTGTYEQYFGPGTRLTVT.

The CDR3 region has the DNA TGTGCCAGCAGCTTGGCGTGGAGGGCGGGCTACACCTTC. It encodes CASSLAWRAGYTF. The J gene is TRBJ1-2, the V gene TRBV5-6, with D uncertain. V was shortened by 0 bases and J by 8 bases, with 11 bases between the two germline ends. The germline V gene encodes CDR1 SGHDT and CDR2 YYEEEE. This CDR3 contains 13 residues. The full variable domain, with the rest looked up from reference TRBV5-6 and TRBJ1-2, is DAGVTQSPTHLIKTRGQQVTLRCSPKSGHDTVSWYQQALGQGPQFIFQYYEEEERQRGNFPDRFSGHQFPNYSSELNVNALLLGDSALYLCASSLAWRAGYTFGSGTRLTVV.

The CDR3 loop reads CASSHAGGKTQYF. CDR3 DNA sequence: TGTGCCAGCAGCCATGCAGGGGGGAAGACCCAGTACTTC. This sequence joins TRBV14 and TRBJ2-5, with D perhaps matching TRBD1 (7 bases). Per germline, CDR1 SGHDN and CDR2 FVKESK. The CDR3 loop spans 13 amino acids. V was shortened by 3 bases and J by 6 bases, with 11 bases between the two germline ends.